This TCR beta chain stems from a study of blood T cells in healthy people across ages (dated by TCRdb to between 2014 and 2017). Turning to the overall study: In model experiments, roughly one uniquely barcoded TCR beta cDNA molecule per two T cells was captured by template switching. Using the same blood draw, the study looked at two additional independent replicas of 1 million unique cDNA reads for two donors, one aged 18 to 30 and the other aged 80 or older. Four age groups were formed from the donors: young (average 16 years), middle-aged (just under 40), aged (roughly 58) and long-lived (approximately 78). Age-related changes in TCR beta repertoire diversity were measured in the study by deep sequencing normalized with unique cDNA molecular identifiers. To avoid experimental bias, donors of different ages were randomly spread across the sequencing lanes.

Libraries came from 5' RACE. The run used an Illumina HiSeq 2500. A second PCR of roughly 6 to 11 cycles was performed with a sample-barcoded 5' primer and a J-beta primer mix. Each TCR beta cDNA molecule received a unique molecular identifier from a template-switch 5' adaptor carrying 12 random nucleotides. Each sample yielded at least 3 million CDR3-containing paired-end reads. First-strand cDNA synthesis was performed from all RNA using the Mint cDNA synthesis kit, with priming by a TRBC-specific oligonucleotide. Following uracil-DNA glycosylase treatment, all cDNA underwent a first 18-cycle PCR with the universal primers M1SS and BC2_uni_R. The published analysis was carried out like this. Each sample was normalized by randomly selecting 1 million high-quality reads, each carrying a distinct molecular identifier. Reads with shared molecular identifiers were discarded instead of being binned into consensus sequences. CDR3 identification, clonotype clustering and error correction used MiTCR with a Q25 quality threshold and the strictest error-elimination algorithm. A nonparametric unseen species model using Euler transformation provided a lower-bound estimate of total TCR beta diversity. TCRdb reran the public reads through fastp at Q25 and MiXCR, keeping productive beta chains. Entries that share a CDR3 protein sequence are merged under the most common genes and DNA. It is TCRdb's table, rather than the study itself, that gives the V and J calls and clone size. In this sample the table shows hundreds of thousands of distinct CDR3 sequences, 40% to 50% of which occur a single time. The ten largest clones capture roughly 18% of the sample.

To note about this clonotype: No cognate antigen has been identified for it. It has no much larger one-base neighbor in the sample; base qualities were not kept.

Broader findings and caveats from the paper: Observed TCR beta diversity per million T cells fell roughly linearly with age, and a significant reduction was already apparent by age about 36. The long-lived group showed more naive CD4+ T cells, fewer expanded clones and increased TCR diversity than the aged group, suggesting age selection. Because donor CMV infection status was unknown, age-related changes in expanded clonotypes were potentially confounded. Total diversity estimates from one million sequenced T cells were considered lower bounds and underestimates. Conclusive comparison of naive and antigen-experienced compartments was prevented by the profiling of bulk unsorted PBMCs. There was a strong correlation between observed TCR beta diversity and the percentage of naive T cells measured by flow cytometry.

The donors were about 40 Caucasian individuals from Russia, aged roughly 6 to 90 years, who were systemically healthy. Each donor gave ten milliliters of peripheral blood, collected into EDTA-treated Vacutainer tubes. Ficoll-Paque density-gradient centrifugation was used to isolate PBMCs, with at least 7 million obtained per sample. Trizol reagent was used to extract total RNA from PBMCs, with at least 5 micrograms per sample. For every donor, flow cytometry on a PBMC aliquot measured the percentage of naive CD45RAhigh/CD27high T cells. There are 16 amino acids in the CDR3, from cysteine to phenylalanine inclusive. Only the CDR3 part of the read is kept: 48 bases, read in frame from the first base. At the junction V is shortened by 1 base and J by 12 bases, with 22 bases in between. The germline V gene yields SGHTA for CDR1 and FQGNSA for CDR2.

The sample comprised blood. The receptor was isolated from a man aged 55 to 69 in good health. The chain couples TRBV7-2 to TRBJ2-1; D gene: possibly TRBD1, on 5 matching bases. The DNA reads as follows: TGTGCCAGCAGCTTAGGCCAGGGTAGGGTGGCAGATACGCAGTTCTTC. It encodes CASSLGQGRVADTQFF.